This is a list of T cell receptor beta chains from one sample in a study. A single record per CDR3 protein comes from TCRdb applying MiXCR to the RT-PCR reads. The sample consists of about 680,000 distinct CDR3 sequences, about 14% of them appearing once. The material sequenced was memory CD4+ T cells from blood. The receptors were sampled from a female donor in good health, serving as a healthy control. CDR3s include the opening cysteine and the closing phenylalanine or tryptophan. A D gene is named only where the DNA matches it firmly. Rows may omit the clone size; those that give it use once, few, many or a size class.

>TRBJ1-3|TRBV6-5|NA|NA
TGTGCCAGCATTGACCGACGCTCTGGAAACACCATATATTTT
CASIDRRSGNTIYF
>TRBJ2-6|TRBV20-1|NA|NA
TGCAGTGCTAGAGATGGGGGGTCTGGGGCCAACGTCCTGACTTTC
CSARDGGSGANVLTF
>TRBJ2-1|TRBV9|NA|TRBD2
TGTGCCAGCAGCGTAGCAGCGGGAGGAAACAATGAGCAGTTCTTC
CASSVAAGGNNEQFF
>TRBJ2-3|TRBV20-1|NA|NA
TGCAGTGCTAGAGATCTTGAGAAAGGCTCCACAGATACGCAGTATTTT
CSARDLEKGSTDTQYF
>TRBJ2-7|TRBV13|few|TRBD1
TGTGCCAGCAGCTCCTCGGATGGGACAGCATTGGAGCAGTACTTC
CASSSSDGTALEQYF
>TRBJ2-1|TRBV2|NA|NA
TGTGCCAGCATGCAGGGGATTTACAATGAGCAGTTCTTC
CASMQGIYNEQFF
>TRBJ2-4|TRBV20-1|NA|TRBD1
TGCAGTGCGCCGGGACAGCGCCAGAAAAACATTCAGTACTTC
CSAPGQRQKNIQYF
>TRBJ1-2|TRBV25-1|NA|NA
TGTGCCAGCTCCCAAACTAGGGCAGGCTTCTATGGCTACACCTTC
CASSQTRAGFYGYTF
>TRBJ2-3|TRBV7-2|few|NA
TGTGCCAGCAACCCGCTAGGGCCTAGCACAGATACGCAGTATTTT
CASNPLGPSTDTQYF
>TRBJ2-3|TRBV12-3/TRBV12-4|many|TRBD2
TGTGCCAGCACCACAGCACTAGCGGGAATAGATACGCAGTATTTT
CASTTALAGIDTQYF
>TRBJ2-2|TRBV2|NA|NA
TGTGCCAGCGGCCAGTCGAACACCGGGGAGCTGTTTTTT
CASGQSNTGELFF
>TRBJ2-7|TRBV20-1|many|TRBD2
TGCAGTGCTCGAAGCGGGAATTCGGGTGAGCAGTACTTC
CSARSGNSGEQYF
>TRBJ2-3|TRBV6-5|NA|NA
TGTGCCAGCAGTACTAGTGTGGGGATAGATACGCAGTATTTT
CASSTSVGIDTQYF
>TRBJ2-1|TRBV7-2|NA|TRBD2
TGTGCCAGCAGCCAGGGGCAGCGGGAGGGCCGGGGGATCTTC
CASSQGQREGRGIF
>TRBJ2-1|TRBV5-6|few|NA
TGTGCCAGCAGCTTGGCCGTGGGAGCTACCTACAATGAGCAGTTCTTC
CASSLAVGATYNEQFF
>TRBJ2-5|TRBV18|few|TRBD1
TGTGCCAGCTCACCGGGGACAGTTAGAGAGACCCAGTACTTC
CASSPGTVRETQYF
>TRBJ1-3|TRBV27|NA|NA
TGTGCCAGCAGTCCTTGGGTCTCTGGAAACACCATATATTTT
CASSPWVSGNTIYF
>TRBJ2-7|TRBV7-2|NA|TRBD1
TGTGCCAGCAGCAGGGGACAGGACCTTTACTACGAGCAGTACTTC
CASSRGQDLYYEQYF
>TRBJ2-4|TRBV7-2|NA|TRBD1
TGTGCCAGCAGCTTGGACAGGGCCCAGCCAAACATTCAGTACTTC
CASSLDRAQPNIQYF
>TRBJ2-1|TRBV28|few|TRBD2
TGTGCCAGCAGAGGCGGGAGGTACAATGAGCAGTTCTTC
CASRGGRYNEQFF
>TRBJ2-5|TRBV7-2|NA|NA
TGTGCCAGCAGCATCGAGTTGGTTCAAGAGACCCAGTACTTC
CASSIELVQETQYF
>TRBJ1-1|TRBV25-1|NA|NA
TGTGCCAGCGTCAAGACTGGGAACACTGAAGTTTTCTTT
CASVKTGNTEVFF
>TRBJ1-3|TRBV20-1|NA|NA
TGCAGTGCTCCTGCCTGGACACACGTACGTGGATCTGGAAACACCATATATTTT
CSAPAWTHVRGSGNTIYF
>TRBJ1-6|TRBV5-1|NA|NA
TGCGCCAGCAGGTCAGGGGAGAGAAATTCACCCCTCCACTTT
CASRSGERNSPLHF
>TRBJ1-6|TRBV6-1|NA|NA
TGTGCCTGCGGACACGCGGGCGATTCACCCCTCCACTTT
CACGHAGDSPLHF
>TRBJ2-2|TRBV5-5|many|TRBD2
TGTGCCAGCAGTCCGACTAGCGGTAGCAGTGGGGAGCTGTTTTTT
CASSPTSGSSGELFF
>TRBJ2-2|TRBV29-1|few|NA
TGCAGCGTTGAAAGCAGAACCGGGGAGCTGTTTTTT
CSVESRTGELFF
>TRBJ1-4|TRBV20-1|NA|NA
TGCAGTGCTAGAGATTTACAGTTTAATGAAAAACTGTTTTTT
CSARDLQFNEKLFF
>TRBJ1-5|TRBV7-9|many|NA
TGTGCCAGCAGCTCGGGACCGAATCAGCCCCAGCATTTT
CASSSGPNQPQHF
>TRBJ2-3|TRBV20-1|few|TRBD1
TGCAGTGCTCCAAGGGACAGTCAGGCAGATACGCAGTATTTT
CSAPRDSQADTQYF
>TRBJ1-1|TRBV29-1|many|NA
TGCAGCGTTGATGGGGTTTACAGTAGTGAAGCTTTCTTT
CSVDGVYSSEAFF
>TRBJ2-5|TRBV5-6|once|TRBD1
TGTGCCAGCAGCCGGGACAGGGGGATCCAAGAGACCCAGTACTTC
CASSRDRGIQETQYF
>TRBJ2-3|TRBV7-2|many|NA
TGTGCCAGCAGCTTAGTGGCGAGGAGCACAGATACGCAGTATTTT
CASSLVARSTDTQYF
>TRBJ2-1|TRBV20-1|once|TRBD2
TGCAGTGCTGCACGGGGGGGCCTGACGTTCTTC
CSAARGGLTFF
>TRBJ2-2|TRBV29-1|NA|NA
TGCAGCGTTGTTGTCCCTGAAAAGAACACCGGGGAGCTGTTTTTT
CSVVVPEKNTGELFF
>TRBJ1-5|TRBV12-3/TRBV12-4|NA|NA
TGTGCCAGCAGTTTAGCCAGGGAAACTCAGCCCCAGCATTTT
CASSLARETQPQHF
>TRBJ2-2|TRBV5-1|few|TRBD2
TGCGCCAGCAGCCCCGGGGGGACTTCTCCCGGGGAGCTGTTTTTT
CASSPGGTSPGELFF